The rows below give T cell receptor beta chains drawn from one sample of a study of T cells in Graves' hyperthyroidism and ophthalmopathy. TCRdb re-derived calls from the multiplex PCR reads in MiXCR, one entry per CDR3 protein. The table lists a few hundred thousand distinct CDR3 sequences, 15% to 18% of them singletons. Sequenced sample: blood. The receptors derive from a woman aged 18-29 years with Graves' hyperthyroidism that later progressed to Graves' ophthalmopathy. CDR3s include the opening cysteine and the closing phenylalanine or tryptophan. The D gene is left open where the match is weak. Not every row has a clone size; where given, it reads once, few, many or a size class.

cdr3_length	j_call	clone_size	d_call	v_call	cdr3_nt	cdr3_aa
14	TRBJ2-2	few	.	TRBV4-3	TGCGCCAGCAGCGATGTGGTGGGGGCCGGGGAGCTGTTTTTT	CASSDVVGAGELFF
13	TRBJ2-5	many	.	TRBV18	TGTGCCAGCTCACCCGCTCAACTAGAGACCCAGTACTTC	CASSPAQLETQYF
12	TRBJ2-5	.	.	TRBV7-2	TGTGCCAGCAGCCTGGAGGGCGGTGCTCAGTACTTC	CASSLEGGAQYF
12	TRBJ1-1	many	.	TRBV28	TGTGCCAGCATTGACGGGAACACTGAAGCTTTCTTT	CASIDGNTEAFF
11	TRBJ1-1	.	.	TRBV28	TGTGGGACCCTGGTGAACACTGAAGCTTTCTTT	CGTLVNTEAFF
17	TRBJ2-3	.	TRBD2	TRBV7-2	TGTGCCAGCAGCCTAATCTCGAGCGGGAGGACTTCAGATACGCAGTATTTT	CASSLISSGRTSDTQYF
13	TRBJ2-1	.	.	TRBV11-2	TGTGCCAGCAGCTTGGGTCTCTGGAATGAGCAGTTCTTC	CASSLGLWNEQFF
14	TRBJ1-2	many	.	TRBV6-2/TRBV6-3	TGTGCCAGCAGTTTCTCACAGTTCACCTATGGCTACACCTTC	CASSFSQFTYGYTF
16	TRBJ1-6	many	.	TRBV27	TGTGCCAGCAGTCTCCGGGGCCAAGGGGATAATTCACCCCTCCACTTT	CASSLRGQGDNSPLHF
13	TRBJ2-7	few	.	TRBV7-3	TGTGCCAACAGCTTCGGACAGCCCTACGAGCAGTACTTC	CANSFGQPYEQYF
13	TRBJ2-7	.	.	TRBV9	TGTGCCAGCAGCGCGAGAGGGGACCACGAGCAGTACTTC	CASSARGDHEQYF
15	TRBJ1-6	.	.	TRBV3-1	TGTGCCAGCAGCCAAGGGACAGTTAGTAATTCACCCCTCCACTTT	CASSQGTVSNSPLHF
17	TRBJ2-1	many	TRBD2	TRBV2	TGTGCCAGCAGCCTCCTAGTTGGACTAGCGGGAAACAATGAGCAGTTCTTC	CASSLLVGLAGNNEQFF
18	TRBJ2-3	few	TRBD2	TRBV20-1	TGCAGTGCTAGAAAGACTAGCGTGGGGGCTCGGGGCACAGATACGCAGTATTTT	CSARKTSVGARGTDTQYF
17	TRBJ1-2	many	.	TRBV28	TGTGCCAGCAGTCCGCGTTACTACAGGAGTTGGAACTATGGCTACACCTTC	CASSPRYYRSWNYGYTF
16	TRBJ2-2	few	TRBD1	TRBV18	TGTGCCAGCTCACCCGCCGGGACAGGCAACGCCGGGGAGCTGTTTTTT	CASSPAGTGNAGELFF
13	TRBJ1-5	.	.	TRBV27	TGTGCCAGCAGTTTATCGGTGGATCAGCCCCAGCATTTT	CASSLSVDQPQHF
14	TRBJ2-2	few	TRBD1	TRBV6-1	TGTGCCAGCAGCCAGGGACAGCCCACCGGGGAGCTGTTTTTT	CASSQGQPTGELFF
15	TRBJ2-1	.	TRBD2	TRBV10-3	TGTGCCAGCAGTGAGGTGGTAGCGGGACACAATGAGCAGTTCTTC	CASSEVVAGHNEQFF
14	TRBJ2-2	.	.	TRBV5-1	TGCGCCAGCAGCGACGGGGTTCAGACCGGGGAGCTGTTTTTT	CASSDGVQTGELFF
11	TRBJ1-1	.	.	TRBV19	TGTGCCAGTAACAGTTGGACTGAAGCTTTCTTT	CASNSWTEAFF
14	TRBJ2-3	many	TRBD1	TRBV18	TGTGCCAGCTCACAGGACAGGGTGCCAGATACGCAGTATTTT	CASSQDRVPDTQYF
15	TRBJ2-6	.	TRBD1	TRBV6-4	TGTGCCAGCAGAGGGACAGCCTCTGGGGCCAACGTCCTGACTTTC	CASRGTASGANVLTF
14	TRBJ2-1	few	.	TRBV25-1	TGTGCCAGCAGTATCCGCTCAGGGGGGGGCGAGCAGTTCTTC	CASSIRSGGGEQFF
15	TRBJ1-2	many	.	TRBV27	TGTGCCAGCAGTTCCCCAGGGGAGGGAACTCATGGCTACACCTTC	CASSSPGEGTHGYTF
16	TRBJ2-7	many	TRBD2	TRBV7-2	TGTGCCAGCAGCTTAGCGCCCGGCGCAGGGAGGGGCGAGCAGTACTTC	CASSLAPGAGRGEQYF
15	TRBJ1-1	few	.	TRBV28	TGTGCCAGCAGTTCCCGTGGGGCGGGGGGTACTGAAGCTTTCTTT	CASSSRGAGGTEAFF
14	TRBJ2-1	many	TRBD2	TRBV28	TGTGCCAGCACCGAGGGACTAGGGTACAATGAGCAGTTCTTC	CASTEGLGYNEQFF
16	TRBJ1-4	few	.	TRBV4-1	TGCGCCAGCAGCCAAGCCCCCAGGGGAGGAAATGAAAAACTGTTTTTT	CASSQAPRGGNEKLFF
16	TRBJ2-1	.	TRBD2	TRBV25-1	TGTGCCAGCAGTGAATGGGAGACTAGCGAATACAATGAGCAGTTCTTC	CASSEWETSEYNEQFF
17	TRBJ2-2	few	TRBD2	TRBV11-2	TGTGCCAGCAGCTTCCCTCTAGCGGGAGGCGTCACCGGGGAGCTGTTTTTT	CASSFPLAGGVTGELFF
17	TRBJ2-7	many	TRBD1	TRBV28	TGTGCCAGCAGTTTTTTCGTGGGGCAGGGGGTGACCTACGAGCAGTACTTC	CASSFFVGQGVTYEQYF
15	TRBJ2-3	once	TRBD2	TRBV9	TGTGCCAGCAGCGTAGACACTAGCGGGCCAGATACGCAGTATTTT	CASSVDTSGPDTQYF
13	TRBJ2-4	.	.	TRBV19	TGTGCCAGTAGTATAGAAACAGCCAGCATTCAGTACTTC	CASSIETASIQYF
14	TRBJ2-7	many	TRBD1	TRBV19	TGTGCCAGGCTATCGGGACAGGGGAGGGACGAGCAGTACTTC	CARLSGQGRDEQYF
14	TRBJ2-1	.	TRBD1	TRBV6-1	TGTGCCAGCAGAAGGACAGGGGCCTACAATGGGCAGTTCTTC	CASRRTGAYNGQFF
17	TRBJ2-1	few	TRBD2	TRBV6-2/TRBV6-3	TGTGCCAGCAGTCTCTCCGGACTAGCGGGAAGAGACAATGAGCAGTTCTTC	CASSLSGLAGRDNEQFF
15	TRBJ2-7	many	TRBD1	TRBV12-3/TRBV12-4	TGTGCCAGCAGTTTGGGACAGGTCCTTACGGGGGAGCAGTACTTC	CASSLGQVLTGEQYF
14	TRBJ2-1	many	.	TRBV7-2	TGTGCCAGCAGCTTATTAGCGGTTTACAATGAGCAGTTCTTC	CASSLLAVYNEQFF
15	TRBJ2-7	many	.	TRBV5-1	TGCGCCAGCAGCTTGGCCTCTCAGGCGGGCTACGAGCAGTACTTC	CASSLASQAGYEQYF
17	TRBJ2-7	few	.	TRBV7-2	TGTGCCAGCAGCTTAGGACCCGGGTCAGGAAGCTCCTACGAGCAGTACTTC	CASSLGPGSGSSYEQYF
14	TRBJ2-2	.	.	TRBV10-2	TGCGCCAGCACCAAGGGAGGCGGCACCGGGGAGCTGTTTTTT	CASTKGGGTGELFF
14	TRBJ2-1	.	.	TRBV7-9	TGTGCCAGCAGCTTAGACGGAGGCTACAATGAGCAGTTCTTC	CASSLDGGYNEQFF
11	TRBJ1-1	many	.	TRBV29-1	TGCAGCGTTGAAAGGAACACTGAAGCTTTCTTT	CSVERNTEAFF